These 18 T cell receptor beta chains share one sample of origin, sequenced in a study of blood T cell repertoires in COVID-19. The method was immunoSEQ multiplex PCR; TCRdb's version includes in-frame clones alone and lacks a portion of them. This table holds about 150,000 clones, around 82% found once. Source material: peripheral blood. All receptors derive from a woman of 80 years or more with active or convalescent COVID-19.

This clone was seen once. The CDR3, as DNA: TGTGCCAGCAGTTACTCAACGACAGGGACCTACGAGCAGTACTTC. Translated: CASSYSTTGTYEQYF. The chain carries TRBV6-2 or TRBV6-3 and TRBJ2-7; 7 bases fit TRBD1. With 0 bases clipped from V and 2 bases from J, the junction kept 4 bases outside the gene matches. CDR1 and CDR2 from the germline V gene are MNHEY and SVGEGT. This CDR3 is 15 amino acids long.

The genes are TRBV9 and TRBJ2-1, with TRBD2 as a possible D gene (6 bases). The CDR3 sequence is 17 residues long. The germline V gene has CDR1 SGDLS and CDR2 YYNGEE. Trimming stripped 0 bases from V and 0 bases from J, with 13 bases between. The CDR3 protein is CASSVVPSVNSYNEQFF. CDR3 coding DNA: TGTGCCAGCAGCGTAGTCCCTAGCGTAAACTCCTACAATGAGCAGTTCTTC.

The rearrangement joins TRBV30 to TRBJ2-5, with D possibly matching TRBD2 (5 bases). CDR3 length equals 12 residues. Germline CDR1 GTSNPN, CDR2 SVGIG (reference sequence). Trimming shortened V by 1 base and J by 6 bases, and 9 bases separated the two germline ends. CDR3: CAWSGAVQTQYF. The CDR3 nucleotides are TGTGCCTGGAGTGGAGCGGTTCAGACCCAGTACTTC.

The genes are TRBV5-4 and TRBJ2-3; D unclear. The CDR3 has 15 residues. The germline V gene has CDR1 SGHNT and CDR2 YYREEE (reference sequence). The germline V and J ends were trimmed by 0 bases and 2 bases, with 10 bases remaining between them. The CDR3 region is CASSLDSLPTDTQYF. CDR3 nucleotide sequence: TGTGCCAGCAGCTTGGACAGCTTGCCCACAGATACGCAGTATTTT.

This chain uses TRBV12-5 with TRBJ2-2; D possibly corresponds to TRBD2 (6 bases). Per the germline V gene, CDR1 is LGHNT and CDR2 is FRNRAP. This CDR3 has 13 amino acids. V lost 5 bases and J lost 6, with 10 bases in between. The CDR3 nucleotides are TGTGCTAGTGGTGTACTAGCTTCCGGGGAGCTGTTTTTT. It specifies CASGVLASGELFF.

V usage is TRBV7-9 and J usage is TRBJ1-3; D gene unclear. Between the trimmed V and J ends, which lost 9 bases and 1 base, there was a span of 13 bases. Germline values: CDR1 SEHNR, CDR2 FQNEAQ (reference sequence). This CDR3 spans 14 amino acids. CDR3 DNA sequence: TGTGCCAGTGCCCCCGGTTGGTCTGGAAACACCATATATTTT. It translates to CASAPGWSGNTIYF.

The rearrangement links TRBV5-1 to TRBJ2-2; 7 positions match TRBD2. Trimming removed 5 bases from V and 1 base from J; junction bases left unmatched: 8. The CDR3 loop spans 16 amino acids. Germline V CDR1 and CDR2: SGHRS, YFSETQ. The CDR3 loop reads CASRTAERENTGELFF. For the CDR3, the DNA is TGCGCCAGCAGGACCGCGGAGCGGGAGAACACCGGGGAGCTGTTTTTT.

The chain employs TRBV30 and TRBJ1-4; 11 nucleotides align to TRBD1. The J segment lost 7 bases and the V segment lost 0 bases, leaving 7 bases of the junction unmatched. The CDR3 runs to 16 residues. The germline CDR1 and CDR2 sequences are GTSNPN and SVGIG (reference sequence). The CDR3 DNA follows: TGTGCCTGGAGTGTAAAGGAGGGACAGGGGGGTGAAAAACTGTTTTTT. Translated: CAWSVKEGQGGEKLFF.

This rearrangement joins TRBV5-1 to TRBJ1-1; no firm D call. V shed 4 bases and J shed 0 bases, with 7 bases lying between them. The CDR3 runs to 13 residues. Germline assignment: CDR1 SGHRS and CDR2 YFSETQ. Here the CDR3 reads CASSEALNTEAFF. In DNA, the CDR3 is TGCGCCAGCAGCGAGGCCCTGAACACTGAAGCTTTCTTT. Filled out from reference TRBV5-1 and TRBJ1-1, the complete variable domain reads KAGVTQTPRYLIKTRGQQVTLSCSPISGHRSVSWYQQTPGQGLQFLFEYFSETQRNKGNFPGRFSGRQFSNSRSEMNVSTLELGDSALYLCASSEALNTEAFFGQGTRLTVV.

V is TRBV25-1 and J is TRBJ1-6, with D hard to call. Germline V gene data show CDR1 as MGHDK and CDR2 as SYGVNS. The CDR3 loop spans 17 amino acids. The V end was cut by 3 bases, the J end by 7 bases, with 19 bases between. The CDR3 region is CASSDWFGGLGNSPLHF. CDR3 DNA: TGTGCCAGCAGTGACTGGTTCGGAGGTCTGGGCAATTCACCCCTCCACTTT.

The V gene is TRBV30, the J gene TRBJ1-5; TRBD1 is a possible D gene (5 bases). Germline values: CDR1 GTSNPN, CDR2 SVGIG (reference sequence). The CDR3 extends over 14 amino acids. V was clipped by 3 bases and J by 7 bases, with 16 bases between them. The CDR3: CAWSHLGGGQPQHF. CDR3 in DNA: TGTGCCTGGAGCCACCTTGGGGGGGGGCAGCCCCAGCATTTT.

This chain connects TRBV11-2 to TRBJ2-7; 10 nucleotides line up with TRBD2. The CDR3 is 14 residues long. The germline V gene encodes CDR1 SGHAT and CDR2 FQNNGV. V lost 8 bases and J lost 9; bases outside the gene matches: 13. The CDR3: CASQKLAGKIGQYF. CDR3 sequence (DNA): TGTGCCAGCCAAAAACTAGCGGGAAAGATCGGGCAGTACTTC.

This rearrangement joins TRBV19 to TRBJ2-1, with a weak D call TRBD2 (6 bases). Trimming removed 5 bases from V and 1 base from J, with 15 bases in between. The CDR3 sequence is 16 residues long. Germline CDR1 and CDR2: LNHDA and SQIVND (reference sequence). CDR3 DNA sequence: TGTGCCAGTAGTGGGGTTTTCGGGGGATCCTACAATGAGCAGTTCTTC. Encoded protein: CASSGVFGGSYNEQFF.

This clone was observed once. Here the CDR3 DNA reads TGTGCCAGCAGCCCGCAATCGGGGGGGGGTGGCACTGAAGCTTTCTTT. This codes for CASSPQSGGGGTEAFF. The chain is built from TRBV7-9 and TRBJ1-1; D is possibly TRBD1 (5 bases). The CDR3 has 16 residues. V lost 5 bases, J lost 4 bases, and 20 bases lay in between. The germline CDR1 and CDR2 sequences are SEHNR and FQNEAQ (reference sequence).

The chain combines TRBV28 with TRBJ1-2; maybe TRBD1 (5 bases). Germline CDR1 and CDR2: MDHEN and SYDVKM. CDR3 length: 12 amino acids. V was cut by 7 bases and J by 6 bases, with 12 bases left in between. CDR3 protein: CASISRGDGYTF. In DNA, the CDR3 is TGTGCCAGCATCTCACGGGGGGATGGCTACACCTTC.

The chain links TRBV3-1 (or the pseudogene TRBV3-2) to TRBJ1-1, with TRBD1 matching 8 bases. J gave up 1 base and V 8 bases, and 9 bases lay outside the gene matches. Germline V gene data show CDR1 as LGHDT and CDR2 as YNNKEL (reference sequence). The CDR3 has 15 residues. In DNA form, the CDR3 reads TGTGCCAGCCGAATCGACAGGGGAAAGAACACTGAAGCTTTCTTT. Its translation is CASRIDRGKNTEAFF.

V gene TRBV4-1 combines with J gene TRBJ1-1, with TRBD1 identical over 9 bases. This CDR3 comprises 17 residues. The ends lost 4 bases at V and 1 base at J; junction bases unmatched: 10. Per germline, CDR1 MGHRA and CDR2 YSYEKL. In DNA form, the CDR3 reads TGCGCCAGCAGCCGTCTTGGAAGGGGACAGGGGAACACTGAAGCTTTCTTT. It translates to CASSRLGRGQGNTEAFF.

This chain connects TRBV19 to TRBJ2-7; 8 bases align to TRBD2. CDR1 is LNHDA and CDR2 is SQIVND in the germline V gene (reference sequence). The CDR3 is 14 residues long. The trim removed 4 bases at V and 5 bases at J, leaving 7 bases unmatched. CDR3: CASSTSGRTNEQYF. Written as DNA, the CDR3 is TGTGCCAGTAGTACCAGCGGGAGAACTAACGAGCAGTACTTC.